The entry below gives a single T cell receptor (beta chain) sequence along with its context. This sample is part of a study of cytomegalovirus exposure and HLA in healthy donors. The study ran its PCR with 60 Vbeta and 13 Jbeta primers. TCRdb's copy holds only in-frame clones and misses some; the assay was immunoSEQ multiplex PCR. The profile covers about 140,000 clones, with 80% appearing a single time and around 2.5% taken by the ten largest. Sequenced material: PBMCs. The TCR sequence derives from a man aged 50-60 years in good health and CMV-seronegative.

In DNA form, the CDR3 reads TGTGCCTGGGACCGGGACATGGGTTCACCCCTCCACTTT. It specifies CAWDRDMGSPLHF. This rearrangement joins TRBV30 to TRBJ1-6; a possible D gene is TRBD1 (6 bases). The length of the CDR3 is 13 residues. Germline V lookup: CDR1 GTSNPN, CDR2 SVGIG (reference sequence). V lost 5 bases to trimming and J lost 9 bases, with 14 bases between them.